The clone carrying this TCR beta chain has only a few counts. Antigen: not known. The record originates from a study of post-analysis software for immune sequencing data. Study at large: The patients showed relapsing-remitting, secondary progressive and progressive-relapsing multiple sclerosis courses. Study findings and constraints: Among 5 or 6 TRBV segments more frequent in patients than controls were TRBV5-6, TRBV5-1 and TRBV20-1. Compared with controls, patients showed significantly lower normalized Chao1 diversity.

This CDR3 spans 15 amino acids. The V gene's germline CDR1 is LGHDT and CDR2 YNNKEL (reference sequence). The junction had 9 bases not matched to a gene; V was cut back by 0 bases and J by 7 bases. Unique molecular identifiers featured in each of the TCR beta cDNA libraries. cDNA molecules numbering 400,000 to 550,000 came from about 0.94 to 9.7 million T cells. TCRdb ran MiXCR on the PCR reads and lists one entry per CDR3 protein. The sample contains about 820,000 distinct CDR3 sequences, roughly 58% of which appear only once. J is TRBJ2-7 and V is TRBV3-1; 7 bases fit TRBD2. The receptor was isolated from a girl between 5 and 17 years old with multiple sclerosis. Sequencing input: blood. CDR3 DNA: TGTGCCAGCAGCCAAGATGGGGCGGGAGTGAATGAGCAGTACTTC. It yields the protein CASSQDGAGVNEQYF.